Below are 24 T cell receptor beta chains sequenced from a single sample in a study of identical twins (dated by TCRdb to 2016 to 2017). The library was prepared using 5' RACE. Sequencing instrument: Illumina HiSeq 2000. In-frame beta chains were kept once TCRdb had trimmed the public reads at Q25 with fastp and called clones with MiXCR. Rows with one shared CDR3 protein collapse into an entry with the most common genes and DNA. The sample includes some 1,600,000 distinct CDR3 sequences, with 25% to 35% observed a single time. Of the sample, 0.25% to 0.3% falls within the top ten clones. Sequencing was performed on cord blood. Source of these receptors: a newborn girl in good health.

This chain joins TRBV5-1 and TRBJ2-2, with TRBD2 matching over 12 bases. V shed 2 bases, J shed 2 bases, and the junction held 4 bases outside the gene matches. CDR3 size: 17 residues. Germline assignment: CDR1 SGHRS and CDR2 YFSETQ. DNA of the CDR3: TGCGCCAGCAGCTTTGAACTAGCGGGGGGTAACACCGGGGAGCTGTTTTTT. Protein sequence: CASSFELAGGNTGELFF.

CDR3 nucleotide sequence: TGCAGTGCTAGCGGGGCCGAATACAATGAGCAGTACTTC. Protein: CSASGAEYNEQYF. This chain links TRBV20-1 with TRBJ2-1; D tentatively reads TRBD1 or TRBD2 (5 bases each). The better agreement between TRBJ2-7 and the DNA end casts doubt on the J call. The germline V gene encodes CDR1 DFQATT and CDR2 SNEGSKA (reference sequence). This CDR3 comprises 13 residues.

The chain couples TRBV20-1 to TRBJ1-2; D gene unclear. There are 11 residues in the CDR3. Looked up from germline, CDR1 is DFQATT and CDR2 is SNEGSKA (reference sequence). V lost 7 bases to trimming and J lost 2 bases, with 8 bases between them. The CDR3 region has the DNA TGCAGTGTATCCAGCAACTATGGCTACACCTTC. This gives the protein CSVSSNYGYTF.

This CDR3 reads CASSRRTSGFYNEQFF. Written as DNA, the CDR3 is TGTGCCAGCAGCCGCCGGACTAGCGGGTTCTACAATGAGCAGTTCTTC. The rearrangement uses TRBV14 and TRBJ2-1; TRBD2 matches at 11 bases. The CDR3 has 16 amino acids. The germline V gene has CDR1 SGHDN and CDR2 FVKESK. With V trimmed by 4 bases and J by 3 bases, 5 bases remained unmatched.

The chain links TRBV20-1 to TRBJ2-2, with D uncertain. The ends were cut back, 6 bases at V and 1 base at J, with 12 bases in the middle. Germline values: CDR1 DFQATT, CDR2 SNEGSKA (reference sequence). This CDR3 has 14 amino acids. The CDR3 nucleotides read TGCAGTGCCCGAGAGCAGGAGAACACCGGGGAGCTGTTTTTT. Translation: CSAREQENTGELFF.

This clonotype was seen only a few times. The CDR3 region is CASRQGGTGELFF. The CDR3 DNA is TGTGCCAGCAGACAGGGGGGCACCGGGGAGCTGTTTTTT. The rearrangement joins TRBV6-1 to TRBJ2-2, with 8 bases that match TRBD1. Germline V CDR1 and CDR2: MNHNS, SASEGT. V shed 6 bases and J 4 bases; nucleotides not matched to a gene: 1. The CDR3 loop spans 13 amino acids.

This chain links TRBV27 with TRBJ1-4; D is perhaps TRBD1 (5 bases). This CDR3 has 14 amino acids. In germline, CDR1 is MNHEY, CDR2 SMNVEV (reference sequence). The V and J ends lost 4 bases and 4 bases respectively, with 10 bases between them. The CDR3 protein is CASSWGPDNEKLFF. The CDR3 DNA reads as TGTGCCAGCAGTTGGGGCCCGGATAATGAAAAACTGTTTTTT.

The chain carries TRBV4-1 and TRBJ2-2; TRBD1 matches at 7 bases. Trimming removed 3 bases from V and 7 bases from J; junction bases left unmatched: 5. The CDR3 spans 14 residues. The germline V gene encodes CDR1 MGHRA and CDR2 YSYEKL. CDR3 region: CASSHGQVDGELFF. In DNA, the CDR3 is TGCGCCAGCAGCCATGGACAGGTGGACGGGGAGCTGTTTTTT.

The chain uses TRBV6-2 or TRBV6-3 and TRBJ1-1, with D hard to call. This CDR3 region has 14 residues. V lost 6 bases to trimming and J lost 4 bases, with 15 bases between them. Germline V lookup: CDR1 MNHEY, CDR2 SVGEGT. CDR3 in DNA: TGTGCCAGCAGGAGGATACAGCCGGTCACTGAAGCTTTCTTT. It is translated as CASRRIQPVTEAFF.

This chain uses TRBV20-1 with TRBJ1-2; weak D call: TRBD1 (5 bases). The germline V gene has CDR1 DFQATT and CDR2 SNEGSKA (reference sequence). The V end lost 6 bases, the J end lost 5 bases, and 13 bases lay between the germline ends. There are 12 residues in the CDR3. The CDR3 DNA is TGCAGTGCGAAATCAGGGAGGTATGGCTACACCTTC. Residues: CSAKSGRYGYTF.

This clonotype has only a few counts. V and J are TRBV20-1 and TRBJ1-6, with 11 bases lining up with TRBD1. CDR3 length: 16 amino acids. V was clipped by 7 bases and J by 6 bases; unmatched bases: 11. CDR1 and CDR2 from the germline V gene are DFQATT and SNEGSKA (reference sequence). CDR3 amino acids: CSGKLRDRGFNSPLHF. As DNA, the CDR3 is TGCAGTGGGAAACTCCGGGACAGGGGGTTTAATTCACCCCTCCACTTT.

The gene calls are TRBV6-5 and TRBJ2-7; the D gene is possibly TRBD2 (6 bases). V shed 3 bases and J shed 0 bases, with 15 bases lying between them. The CDR3 extends over 16 amino acids. Looked up from germline, CDR1 is MNHEY and CDR2 is SVGAGI. For the CDR3, the DNA is TGTGCCAGCAGTTATGGGGGGACCGCCAGCTCCTACGAGCAGTACTTC. Translating gives CASSYGGTASSYEQYF.

This clonotype was observed a few times. CDR3 protein: CASSPRQITPEKLFF. CDR3 bases: TGTGCCAGCTCACCCCGACAGATAACCCCTGAAAAACTGTTTTTT. The J gene is TRBJ1-4, the V gene TRBV18, with D possibly matching TRBD1 (5 bases). V was cut by 3 bases and J by 7 bases, with 15 bases left in between. The CDR3 contains 15 residues. Germline-derived CDR1 and CDR2 are KGHSH and LQKENI. The whole variable domain, filled in from reference TRBV18 and TRBJ1-4, reads NAGVMQNPRHLVRRRGQEARLRCSPMKGHSHVYWYRQLPEEGLKFMVYLQKENIIDESGMPKERFSAEFPKEGPSILRIQQVVRGDSAAYFCASSPRQITPEKLFFGSGTQLSVL.

This clonotype was picked up one time. The rearrangement uses TRBV7-9 and TRBJ2-1; no definite D call. Per germline, CDR1 SEHNR and CDR2 FQNEAQ (reference sequence). The CDR3 consists of 13 residues. V lost 5 bases to trimming and J lost 7 bases, with 12 bases between them. The DNA for the CDR3 is TGTGCCAGCAGCCCTGTTTTGAGGAATGAGCAGTTCTTC. It codes for CASSPVLRNEQFF.

The chain has TRBV7-2 and TRBJ1-4; perhaps TRBD1 as D (6 bases). Germline V gene sequence: CDR1 SGHTA, CDR2 FQGNSA. The CDR3 consists of 14 residues. The V gene lost 6 bases and the J gene lost 3 bases, with 11 bases spanning the gap. The CDR3 here is CASRKGGSNEKLFF. DNA of the CDR3: TGTGCCAGCAGAAAAGGGGGGTCTAATGAAAAACTGTTTTTT. Together with reference TRBV7-2 and TRBJ1-4, the CDR3 gives the full variable domain: GAGVSQSPSNKVTEKGKDVELRCDPISGHTALYWYRQSLGQGLEFLIYFQGNSAPDKSGLPSDRFSAERTGGSVSTLTIQRTQQEDSAVYLCASRKGGSNEKLFFGSGTQLSVL.

The rearrangement uses TRBV12-3 or TRBV12-4 and TRBJ2-5; the match to TRBD2 covers 11 bases. This CDR3 is 15 amino acids long. J gave up 11 bases and V 5 bases, and 13 bases lay outside the gene matches. CDR3 region: CASSVRLAGNNEQYF. CDR3 DNA sequence: TGTGCCAGCAGTGTACGACTAGCGGGAAACAATGAGCAGTACTTC.

CDR3: CASSVQTKITEAFF. CDR3 bases: TGTGCCAGCAGCGTACAAACGAAGATCACTGAAGCTTTCTTT. This chain uses TRBV13 with TRBJ1-1; D gene uncertain. Trimming took off 5 bases at V and 4 bases at J, with 14 bases between the two ends. This CDR3 comprises 14 residues. Germline V gene lookup returns CDR1 PRHDT and CDR2 FYEKMQ (reference sequence).

This clonotype appeared many times. This chain joins TRBV10-3 and TRBJ2-1; 10 nucleotides agree with TRBD1. V shed 11 bases and J 6 bases; nucleotides not matched to a gene: 7. CDR1 is ENHRY, CDR2 SYGVKD, per germline. The CDR3 spans 13 residues. The chain's CDR3 is CAASGTGVNEQFF. The CDR3 DNA follows: TGTGCCGCATCCGGGACAGGGGTCAATGAGCAGTTCTTC.

In this sample, this clonotype turned up a few times. V and J are TRBV4-2 and TRBJ1-4; TRBD1 agrees at 7 bases. CDR3 length equals 15 residues. The germline V gene encodes CDR1 LGHNA and CDR2 YNFKEQ. The V gene end was trimmed by 2 bases and the J gene end by 7 bases; junction bases not matched to a gene: 7. This CDR3 is CASSQFRDSGEKLFF. The CDR3, as DNA: TGTGCCAGCAGCCAATTCCGGGACAGTGGTGAAAAACTGTTTTTT.

This clonotype occurred a few times. The chain is built from TRBV7-8 and TRBJ2-3; the D gene is possibly TRBD1 (6 bases). Trimming pared 3 bases from V and 5 bases from J, leaving 12 bases between. CDR3 length equals 14 residues. CDR1 and CDR2 (germline): SGHVS, FQNEAQ. The CDR3 here is CASSFNRALDTQYF. The CDR3 bases are TGTGCCAGCAGCTTTAACAGGGCTTTAGATACGCAGTATTTT.

This clonotype occurred once. The chain combines TRBV7-2 with TRBJ2-5, with D hard to call. V lost 5 bases and J 11 bases, leaving 21 bases between the germline ends. The CDR3 has 14 amino acids. Germline CDR1 reads SGHTA; CDR2 reads FQGNSA. CDR3 DNA sequence: TGTGCCAGCAGCCCGAGCGTTCCCCTCAATGAGCAGTACTTC. This codes for CASSPSVPLNEQYF.

V is TRBV6-5 and J is TRBJ2-1; D uncertain. Matching the DNA end better, TRBJ2-7 makes the J call doubtful. The length of the CDR3 is 15 residues. The germline V gene has CDR1 MNHEY and CDR2 SVGAGI. The chain's CDR3 is CASSDTPSSYNEQYF. The CDR3 bases are TGTGCCAGCAGTGATACGCCGAGCTCCTACAATGAGCAGTACTTC.

This clonotype was detected ten times or more. The chain combines TRBV5-1 with TRBJ1-5, with TRBD1 matching over 7 bases. V shed 4 bases and J 0 bases; nucleotides not matched to a gene: 4. This CDR3 is built from 15 residues. Germline lookup yields CDR1 SGHRS and CDR2 YFSETQ. CDR3 amino acids: CASSLGTASNQPQHF. CDR3 coding DNA: TGCGCCAGCAGCCTTGGGACAGCTAGCAATCAGCCCCAGCATTTT.

J is TRBJ2-3 and V is TRBV7-2; TRBD2 aligns across 11 bases. Per germline, CDR1 SGHTA and CDR2 FQGNSA. CDR3 size: 19 residues. V was clipped by 2 bases and J by 0 bases; unmatched bases: 10. The DNA of the CDR3 is TGTGCCAGCAGCTTAAAGCTTCTAGCGGGGGGCCTTAGCACAGATACGCAGTATTTT. Protein product: CASSLKLLAGGLSTDTQYF.